The following is a TCR beta chain sequence with its context. Its target is not known. Researchers ran the PCR with 60 Vbeta and 13 Jbeta primers. The data were produced by immunoSEQ multiplex PCR, yet TCRdb's version contains in-frame clones alone and is incomplete. Of over 150,000 clones in the sample, around 69% were seen once. The data belong to a study of cytomegalovirus exposure and HLA in healthy donors. Study-level results: In a later analysis, TCR association rates varied by HLA locus: DRB1 most, HLA-C fewest. The study flagged approximately 180 TCR beta chains as cytomegalovirus-associated. A previous analysis found most TCR beta V segments productive roughly 87% or roughly 30% of the time.

With 6 bases clipped from V and 1 base from J, the junction kept 6 bases outside the gene matches. This CDR3 region has 14 residues. Germline V gene lookup returns CDR1 SEHNR and CDR2 FQNEAQ (reference sequence). The J gene is TRBJ2-7, the V gene TRBV7-9, with 7 nucleotides matching TRBD1. The TCR originated in a woman aged 25 to 39 in good health and CMV-seronegative. The sequenced sample consisted of PBMCs. The CDR3 loop reads CASRRQGSSYEQYF. The CDR3 bases are TGTGCCAGCAGAAGACAGGGTTCTTCCTACGAGCAGTACTTC.